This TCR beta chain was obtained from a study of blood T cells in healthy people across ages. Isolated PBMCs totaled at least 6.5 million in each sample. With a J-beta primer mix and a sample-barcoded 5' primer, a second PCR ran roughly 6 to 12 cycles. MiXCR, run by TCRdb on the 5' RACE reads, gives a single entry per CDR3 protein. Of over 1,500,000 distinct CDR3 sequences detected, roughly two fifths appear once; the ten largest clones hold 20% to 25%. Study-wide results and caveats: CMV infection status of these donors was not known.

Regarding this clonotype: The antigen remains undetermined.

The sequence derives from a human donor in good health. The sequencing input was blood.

The CDR3 protein is CASNLQGLRSNTEAFF. The CDR3 DNA reads as TGTGCCAGCAATCTACAGGGGCTGAGATCGAACACTGAAGCTTTCTTT. The V gene is TRBV12-3 or TRBV12-4, the J gene TRBJ1-1; 7 bases agree with TRBD1. The CDR3 is made up of 16 amino acids. V shed 7 bases, J shed 1 base, and the junction held 12 bases outside the gene matches.